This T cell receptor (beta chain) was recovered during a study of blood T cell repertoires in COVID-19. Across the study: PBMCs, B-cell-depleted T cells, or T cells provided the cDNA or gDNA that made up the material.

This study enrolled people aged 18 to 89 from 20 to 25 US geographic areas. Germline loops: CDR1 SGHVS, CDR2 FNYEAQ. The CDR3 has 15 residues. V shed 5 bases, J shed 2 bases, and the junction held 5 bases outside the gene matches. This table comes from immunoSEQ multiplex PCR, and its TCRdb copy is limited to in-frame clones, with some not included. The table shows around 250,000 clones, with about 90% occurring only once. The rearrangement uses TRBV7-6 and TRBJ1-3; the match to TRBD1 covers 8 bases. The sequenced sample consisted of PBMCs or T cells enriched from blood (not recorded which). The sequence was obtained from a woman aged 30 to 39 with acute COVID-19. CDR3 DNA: TGTGCCAGCAGCCCAGGGACAGGCCCTGGAAACACCATATATTTT. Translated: CASSPGTGPGNTIYF. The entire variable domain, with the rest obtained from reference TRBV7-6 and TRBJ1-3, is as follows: GAGVSQSPRYKVTKRGQDVALRCDPISGHVSLYWYRQALGQGPEFLTYFNYEAQQDKSGLPNDRFSAERPEGSISTLTIQRTEQRDSAMYRCASSPGTGPGNTIYFGEGSWLTVV.